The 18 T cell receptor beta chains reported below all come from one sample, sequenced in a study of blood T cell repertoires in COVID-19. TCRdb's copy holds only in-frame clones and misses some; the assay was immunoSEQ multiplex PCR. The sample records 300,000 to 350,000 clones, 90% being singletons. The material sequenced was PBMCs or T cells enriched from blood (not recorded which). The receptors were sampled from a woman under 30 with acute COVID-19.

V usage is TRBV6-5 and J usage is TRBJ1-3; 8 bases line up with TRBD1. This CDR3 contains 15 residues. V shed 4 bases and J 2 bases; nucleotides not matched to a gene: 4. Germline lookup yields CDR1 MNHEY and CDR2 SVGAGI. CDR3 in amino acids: CASSFEQGAGNTIYF. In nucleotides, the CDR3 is TGTGCCAGCAGTTTTGAACAGGGGGCTGGAAACACCATATATTTT.

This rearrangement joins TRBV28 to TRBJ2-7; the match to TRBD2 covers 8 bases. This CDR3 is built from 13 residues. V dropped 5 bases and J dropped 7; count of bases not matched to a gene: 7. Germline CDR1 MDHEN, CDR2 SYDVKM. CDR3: CASSTSGSVEQYF. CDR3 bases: TGTGCCAGCAGTACCAGCGGGAGTGTTGAGCAGTACTTC. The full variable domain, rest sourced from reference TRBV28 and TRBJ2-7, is DVKVTQSSRYLVKRTGEKVFLECVQDMDHENMFWYRQDPGLGLRLIYFSYDVKMKEKGDIPEGYSVSREKKERFSLILESASTNQTSMYLCASSTSGSVEQYFGPGTRLTVT.

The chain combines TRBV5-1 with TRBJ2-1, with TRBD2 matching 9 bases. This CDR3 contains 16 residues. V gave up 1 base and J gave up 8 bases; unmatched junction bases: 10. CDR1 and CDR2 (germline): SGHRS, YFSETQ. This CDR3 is CASSLFSSGTRDEQFF. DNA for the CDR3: TGCGCCAGCAGCTTGTTTTCTAGCGGGACCCGGGATGAGCAGTTCTTC.

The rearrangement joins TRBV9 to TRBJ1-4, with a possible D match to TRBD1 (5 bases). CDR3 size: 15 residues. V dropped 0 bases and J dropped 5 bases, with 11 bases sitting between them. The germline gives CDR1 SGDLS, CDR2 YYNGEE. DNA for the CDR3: TGTGCCAGCAGCGTAGGGGGGACTGGCAATGAAAAACTGTTTTTT. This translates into CASSVGGTGNEKLFF.

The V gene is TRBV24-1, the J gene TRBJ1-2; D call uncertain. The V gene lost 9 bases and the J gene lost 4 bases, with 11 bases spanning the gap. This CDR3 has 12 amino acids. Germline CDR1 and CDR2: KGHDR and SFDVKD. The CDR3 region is CATSDTAYGYTF. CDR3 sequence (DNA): TGTGCCACCTCAGACACAGCCTATGGCTACACCTTC.

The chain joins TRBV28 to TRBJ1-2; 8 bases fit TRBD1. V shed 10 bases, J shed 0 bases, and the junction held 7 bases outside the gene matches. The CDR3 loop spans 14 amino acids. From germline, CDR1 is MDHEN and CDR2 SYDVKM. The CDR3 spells CAIPTGASNYGYTF. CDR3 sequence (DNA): TGTGCCATCCCGACAGGGGCCTCTAACTATGGCTACACCTTC.

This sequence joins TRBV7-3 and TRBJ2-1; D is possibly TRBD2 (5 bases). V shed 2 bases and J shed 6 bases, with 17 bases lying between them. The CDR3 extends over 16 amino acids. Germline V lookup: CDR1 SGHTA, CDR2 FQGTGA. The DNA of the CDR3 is TGTGCCAGCAGCTTACCGGGATGGATCAGGTGCAATGAGCAGTTCTTC. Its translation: CASSLPGWIRCNEQFF.

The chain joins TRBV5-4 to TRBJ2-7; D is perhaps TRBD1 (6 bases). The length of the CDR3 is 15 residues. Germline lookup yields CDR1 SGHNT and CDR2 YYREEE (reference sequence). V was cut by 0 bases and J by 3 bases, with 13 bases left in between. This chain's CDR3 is CASSLGAGDSYEQYF. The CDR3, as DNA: TGTGCCAGCAGCTTGGGGGCAGGGGATAGCTACGAGCAGTACTTC.

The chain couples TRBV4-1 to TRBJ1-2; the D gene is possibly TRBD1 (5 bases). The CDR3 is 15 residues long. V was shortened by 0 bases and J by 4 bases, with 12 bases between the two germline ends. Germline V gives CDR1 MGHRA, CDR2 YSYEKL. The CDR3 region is CASSQDRRVTYGYTF. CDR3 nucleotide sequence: TGCGCCAGCAGCCAAGATCGCAGGGTGACCTATGGCTACACCTTC.

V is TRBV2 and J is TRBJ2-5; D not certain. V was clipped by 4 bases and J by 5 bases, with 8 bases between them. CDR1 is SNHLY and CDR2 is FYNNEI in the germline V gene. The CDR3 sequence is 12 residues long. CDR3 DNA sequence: TGTGCCAGCAGTGGTATCGTGGAGACCCAGTACTTC. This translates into CASSGIVETQYF.

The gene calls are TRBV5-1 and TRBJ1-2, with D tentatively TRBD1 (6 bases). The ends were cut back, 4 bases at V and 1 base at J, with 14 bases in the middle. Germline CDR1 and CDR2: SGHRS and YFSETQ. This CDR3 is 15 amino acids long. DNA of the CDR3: TGCGCCAGCAGCGAATCCGGACAGCTTAACTATGGCTACACCTTC. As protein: CASSESGQLNYGYTF.

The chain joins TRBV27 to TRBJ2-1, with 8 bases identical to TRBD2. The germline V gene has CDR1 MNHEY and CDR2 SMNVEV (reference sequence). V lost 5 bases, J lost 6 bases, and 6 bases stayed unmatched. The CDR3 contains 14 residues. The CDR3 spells CASSPRTSFNEQFF. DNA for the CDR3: TGTGCCAGCAGTCCGAGGACTAGCTTCAATGAGCAGTTCTTC.

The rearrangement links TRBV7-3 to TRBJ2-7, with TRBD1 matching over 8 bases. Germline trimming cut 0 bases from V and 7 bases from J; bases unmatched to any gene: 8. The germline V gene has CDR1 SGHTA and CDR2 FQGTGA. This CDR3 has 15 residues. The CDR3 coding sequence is TGTGCCAGCAGCTTAACAGGGTCAGGGGGCAGTGAGCAGTACTTC. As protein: CASSLTGSGGSEQYF.

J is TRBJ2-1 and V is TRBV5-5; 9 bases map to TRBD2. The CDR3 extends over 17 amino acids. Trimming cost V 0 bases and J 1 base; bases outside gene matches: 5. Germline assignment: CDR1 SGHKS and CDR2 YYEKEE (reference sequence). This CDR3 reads CASSLEVLAGSYNEQFF. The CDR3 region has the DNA TGTGCCAGCAGCTTGGAGGTGCTAGCGGGGTCCTACAATGAGCAGTTCTTC.

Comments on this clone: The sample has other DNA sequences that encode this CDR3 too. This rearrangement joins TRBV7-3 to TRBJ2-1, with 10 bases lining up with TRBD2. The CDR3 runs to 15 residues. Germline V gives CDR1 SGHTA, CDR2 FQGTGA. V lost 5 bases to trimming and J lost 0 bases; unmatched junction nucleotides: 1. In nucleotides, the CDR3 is TGTGCCAGCAGCCCTAGCGGGAGCTCCTACAATGAGCAGTTCTTC. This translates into CASSPSGSSYNEQFF.

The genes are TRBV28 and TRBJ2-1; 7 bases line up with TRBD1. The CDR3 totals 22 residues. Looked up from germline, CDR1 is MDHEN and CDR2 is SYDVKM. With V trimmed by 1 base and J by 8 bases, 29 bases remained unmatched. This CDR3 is CASSLYIWGKAGTEPSTDEQFF. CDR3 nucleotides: TGTGCCAGCAGTTTATATATATGGGGGAAAGCCGGGACAGAACCCTCAACGGATGAGCAGTTCTTC. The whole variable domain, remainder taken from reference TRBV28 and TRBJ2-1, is DVKVTQSSRYLVKRTGEKVFLECVQDMDHENMFWYRQDPGLGLRLIYFSYDVKMKEKGDIPEGYSVSREKKERFSLILESASTNQTSMYLCASSLYIWGKAGTEPSTDEQFFGPGTRLTVL.

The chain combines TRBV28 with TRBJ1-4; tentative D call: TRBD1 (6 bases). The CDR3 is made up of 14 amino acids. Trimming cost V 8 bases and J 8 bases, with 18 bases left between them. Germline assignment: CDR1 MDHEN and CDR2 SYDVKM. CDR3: CASLRGGAGEKLFF. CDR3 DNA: TGTGCCAGCCTGAGGGGGGGCGCAGGGGAAAAACTGTTTTTT. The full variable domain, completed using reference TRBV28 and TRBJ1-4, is DVKVTQSSRYLVKRTGEKVFLECVQDMDHENMFWYRQDPGLGLRLIYFSYDVKMKEKGDIPEGYSVSREKKERFSLILESASTNQTSMYLCASLRGGAGEKLFFGSGTQLSVL.

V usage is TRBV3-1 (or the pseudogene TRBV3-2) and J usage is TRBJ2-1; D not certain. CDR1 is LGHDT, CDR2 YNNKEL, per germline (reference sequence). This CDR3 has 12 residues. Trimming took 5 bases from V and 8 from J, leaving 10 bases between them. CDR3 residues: CASSVQRHEQFF. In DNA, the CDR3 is TGTGCCAGCAGCGTTCAGAGGCATGAGCAGTTCTTC.